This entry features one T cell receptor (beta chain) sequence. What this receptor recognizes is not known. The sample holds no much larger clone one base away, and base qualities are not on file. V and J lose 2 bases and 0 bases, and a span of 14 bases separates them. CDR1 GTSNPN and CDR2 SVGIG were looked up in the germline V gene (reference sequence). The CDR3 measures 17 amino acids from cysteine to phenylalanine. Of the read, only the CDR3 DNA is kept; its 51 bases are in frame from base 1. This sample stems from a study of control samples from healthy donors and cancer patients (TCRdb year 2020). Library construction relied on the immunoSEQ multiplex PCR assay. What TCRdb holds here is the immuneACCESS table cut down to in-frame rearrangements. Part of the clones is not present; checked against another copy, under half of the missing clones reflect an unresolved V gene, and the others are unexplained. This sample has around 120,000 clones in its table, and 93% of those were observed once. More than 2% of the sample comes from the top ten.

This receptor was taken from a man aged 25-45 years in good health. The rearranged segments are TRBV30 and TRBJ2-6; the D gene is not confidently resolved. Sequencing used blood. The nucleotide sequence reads TGTGCCTGGAGTTCCACTCGGACCAGCTCTGGGGCCAACGTCCTGACTTTC. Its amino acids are CAWSSTRTSSGANVLTF.